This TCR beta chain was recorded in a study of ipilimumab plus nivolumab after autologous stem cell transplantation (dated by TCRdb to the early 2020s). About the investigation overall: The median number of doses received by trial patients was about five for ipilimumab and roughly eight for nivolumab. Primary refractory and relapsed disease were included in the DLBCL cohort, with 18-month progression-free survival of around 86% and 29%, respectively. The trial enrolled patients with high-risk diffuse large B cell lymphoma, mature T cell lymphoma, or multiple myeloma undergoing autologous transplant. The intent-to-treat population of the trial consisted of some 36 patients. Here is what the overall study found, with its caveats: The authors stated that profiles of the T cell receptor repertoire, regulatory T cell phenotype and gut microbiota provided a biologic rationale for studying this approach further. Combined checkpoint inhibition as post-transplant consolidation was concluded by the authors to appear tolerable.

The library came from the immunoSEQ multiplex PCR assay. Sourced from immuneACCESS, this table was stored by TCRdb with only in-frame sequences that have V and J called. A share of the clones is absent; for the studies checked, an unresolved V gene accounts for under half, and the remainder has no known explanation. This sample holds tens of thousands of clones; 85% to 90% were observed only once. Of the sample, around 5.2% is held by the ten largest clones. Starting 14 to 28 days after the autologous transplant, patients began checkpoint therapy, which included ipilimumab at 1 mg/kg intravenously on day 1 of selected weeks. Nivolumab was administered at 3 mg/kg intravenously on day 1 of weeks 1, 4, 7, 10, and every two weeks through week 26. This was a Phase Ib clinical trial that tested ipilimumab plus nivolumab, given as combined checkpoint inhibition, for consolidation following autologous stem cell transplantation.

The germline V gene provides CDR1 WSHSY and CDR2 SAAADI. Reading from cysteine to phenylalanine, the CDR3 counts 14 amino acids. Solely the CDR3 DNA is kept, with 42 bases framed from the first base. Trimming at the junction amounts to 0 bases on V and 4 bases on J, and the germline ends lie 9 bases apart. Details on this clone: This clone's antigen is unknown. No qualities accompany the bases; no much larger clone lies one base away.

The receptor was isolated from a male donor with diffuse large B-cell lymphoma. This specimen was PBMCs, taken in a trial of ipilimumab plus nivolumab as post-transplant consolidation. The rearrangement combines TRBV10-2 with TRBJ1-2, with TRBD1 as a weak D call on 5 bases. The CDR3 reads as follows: CASSESRGGYGYTF. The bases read TGCGCCAGCAGTGAGTCTCGGGGGGGCTATGGCTACACCTTC.